The T cell receptor beta chain under discussion was sequenced for a study of blood T cells in healthy people across ages (dated by TCRdb to between 2015 and 2017). Looking at the study overall: Template switching captured roughly one uniquely barcoded TCR beta cDNA molecule per two T cells in model experiments. Age-related changes in TCR beta repertoire diversity were measured in the study by deep sequencing normalized with unique cDNA molecular identifiers. The donors were divided into four age groups: young (average approximately 17 years), middle-aged (about 41), aged (roughly 60) and long-lived (around 80). Using the same blood draw, the study looked at two additional independent replicas of 1 million unique cDNA reads for two donors, one aged 18 to 30 and the other aged 80 or older.

CDR1 and CDR2 were assigned from the germline V gene as SNHLY and FYNNEI. The V end loses 6 bases and the J end loses 7 bases, and a stretch of 22 bases separates them. From cysteine to phenylalanine, the CDR3 is 15 amino acids long. This entry keeps only the CDR3 DNA: 45 bases, framed from base 1. Preparation of the library involved 5' RACE. Data came from an Illumina HiSeq 2500. A second PCR of roughly 6 to 11 cycles was performed with a sample-barcoded 5' primer and a J-beta primer mix. A template-switch 5' adaptor carrying 12 random nucleotides introduced a unique molecular identifier onto each TCR beta cDNA molecule. Each sample yielded at least 2.5 million CDR3-containing paired-end reads. The Mint cDNA synthesis kit, primed by a TRBC-specific oligonucleotide, was used to synthesize first-strand cDNA from all RNA. All cDNA was treated with uracil-DNA glycosylase and then went through a first 18-cycle PCR with the universal primers M1SS and BC2_uni_R. As for the authors' bioinformatics: For normalization, 1 million high-quality reads, each with a distinct molecular identifier, were randomly selected from each sample. Instead of being binned into consensus sequences, reads with shared molecular identifiers were discarded. CDR3 identification, clonotype clustering and error correction used MiTCR with a Q25 quality threshold and the strictest error-elimination algorithm. A nonparametric unseen species model with Euler transformation was used to estimate lower-bound total TCR beta diversity. TCRdb cleaned the public reads at Q25 with fastp, built clones with MiXCR and kept in-frame beta chains. A single entry per CDR3 protein holds the most common genes and DNA from its merged rows. These V and J calls rely on TCRdb rather than the paper's analysis. The sample records more than 900,000 distinct CDR3 sequences, 25% to 35% of which are singletons. Roughly a tenth of the sample is in the top ten clones.

Study-level results and caveats: The percentage of naive T cells measured by flow cytometry correlated strongly with observed TCR beta diversity. Total diversity estimates from one million sequenced T cells were considered lower bounds and underestimates. Since profiling was done on bulk unsorted PBMCs, naive and antigen-experienced compartments could not be conclusively compared. As age increased, observed TCR beta diversity per million T cells dropped in a roughly linear way, and a significant reduction was already evident by age roughly 40. Because donor CMV infection status was unknown, age-related changes in expanded clonotypes were potentially confounded. Compared with the aged group, the long-lived group had more naive CD4+ T cells, fewer expanded clones and increased TCR diversity, suggesting age selection.

Donors were under 40 systemically healthy Caucasian individuals from Russia aged about 6 to 100 years. Each donor gave about 9.8 milliliters of peripheral blood, drawn into EDTA-treated Vacutainer tubes. Ficoll-Paque density-gradient centrifugation was used to isolate PBMCs, with at least 7 million per sample. Trizol reagent was used to extract total RNA from the PBMCs, yielding at least 5 micrograms per sample. For every donor, an aliquot of PBMCs went through flow cytometry to measure the percentages of naive CD45RAhigh/CD27high T cells. This clonotype appeared many times. Its antigen is unknown. No per-base quality is available; no much larger clone lies one base away. This same sample was also part of a study on T cells of mothers and their children. The second publication reports: Nine systemically healthy Caucasian individuals served as donors, namely three mothers together with their six children. cDNA synthesis used all of the extracted RNA, with 1.5 ug of RNA in each 15 ul reaction. In the second PCR, sample barcodes and 2-4 random nucleotides were introduced via the M1S primer. More than 9 million TCR beta CDR3 reads were obtained from each mother, and millions of reads were obtained from each child. Thymic selection similarly shapes TCR recombination output in related and unrelated pairs, with minor effect from inherited differences. Normalized repertoire overlap in related mother-child pairs was always slightly higher than in unrelated mother-child pairs, but the difference was never significant. No persistent microchimeric T cell clones were found, with a detection sensitivity of 80 to 100 clones per million clonotypes. In the study, deep NGS was used to compare the TCR beta repertoires of mothers and children, and features distinguishing related mother-child pairs from unrelated individuals were sought. The mean age was approximately 41 +/- 4 years for the mothers and approximately 11 +/- 4 years for the children. After adapter ligation was performed with NEBNext reagents, the libraries were sequenced on an Illumina HiSeq 2000 with 100+100 nt paired-end reads. To prevent cross-contamination, the mother and child libraries were prepared a month apart and were sequenced in separate runs. Each donor had between roughly 450,000 and 2,100,000 distinct TCR beta clonotypes identified. Naive TCR beta clonotypes were estimated from low-frequency clonotypes matched to each donor's FACS-determined naive share, without sorting.

This clonotype was sampled from a woman in her forties in good health. Sequenced: blood. This chain is built from TRBV2 and TRBJ2-7; the D region possibly corresponds to TRBD1 (6 bases align). The DNA sequence follows: TGTGCCAGCAGCTCTAATGGGCCCCTAAGGGGGGAGCAGTACTTC. Its product reads: CASSSNGPLRGEQYF.